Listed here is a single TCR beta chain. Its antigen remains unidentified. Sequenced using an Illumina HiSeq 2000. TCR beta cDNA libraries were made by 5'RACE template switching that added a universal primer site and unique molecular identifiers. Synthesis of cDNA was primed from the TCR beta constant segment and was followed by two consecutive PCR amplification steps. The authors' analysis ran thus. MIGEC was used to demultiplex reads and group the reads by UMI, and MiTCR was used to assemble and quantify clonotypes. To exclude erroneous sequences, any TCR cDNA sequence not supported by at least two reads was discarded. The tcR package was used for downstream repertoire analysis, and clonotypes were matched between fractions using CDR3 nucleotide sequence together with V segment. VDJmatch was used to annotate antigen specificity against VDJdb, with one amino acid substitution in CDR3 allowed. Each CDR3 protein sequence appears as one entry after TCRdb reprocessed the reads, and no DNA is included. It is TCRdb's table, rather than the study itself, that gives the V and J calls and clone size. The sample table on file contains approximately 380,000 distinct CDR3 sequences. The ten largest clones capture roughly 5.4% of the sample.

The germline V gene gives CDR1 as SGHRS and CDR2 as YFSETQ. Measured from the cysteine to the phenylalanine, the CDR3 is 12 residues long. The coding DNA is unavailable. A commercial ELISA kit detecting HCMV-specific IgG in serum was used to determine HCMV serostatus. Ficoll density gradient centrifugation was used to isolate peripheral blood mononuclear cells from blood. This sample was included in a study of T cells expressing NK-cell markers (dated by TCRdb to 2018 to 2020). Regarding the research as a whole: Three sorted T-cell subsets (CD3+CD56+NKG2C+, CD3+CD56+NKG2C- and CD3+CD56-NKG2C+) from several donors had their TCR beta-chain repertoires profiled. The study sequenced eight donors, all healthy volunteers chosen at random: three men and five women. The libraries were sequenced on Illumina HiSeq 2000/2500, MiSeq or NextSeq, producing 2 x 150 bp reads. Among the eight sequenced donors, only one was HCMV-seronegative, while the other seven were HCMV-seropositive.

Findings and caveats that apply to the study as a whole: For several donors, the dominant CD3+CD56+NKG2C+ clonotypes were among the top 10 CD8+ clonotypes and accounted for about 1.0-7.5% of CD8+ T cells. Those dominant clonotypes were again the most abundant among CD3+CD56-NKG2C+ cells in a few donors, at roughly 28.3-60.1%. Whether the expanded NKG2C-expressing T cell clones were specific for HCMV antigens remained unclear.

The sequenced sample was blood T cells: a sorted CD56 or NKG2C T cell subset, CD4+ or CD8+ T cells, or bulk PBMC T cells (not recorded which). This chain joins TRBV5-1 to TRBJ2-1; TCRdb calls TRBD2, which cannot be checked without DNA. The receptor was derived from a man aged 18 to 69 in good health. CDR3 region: CASRTDTAGQFF.